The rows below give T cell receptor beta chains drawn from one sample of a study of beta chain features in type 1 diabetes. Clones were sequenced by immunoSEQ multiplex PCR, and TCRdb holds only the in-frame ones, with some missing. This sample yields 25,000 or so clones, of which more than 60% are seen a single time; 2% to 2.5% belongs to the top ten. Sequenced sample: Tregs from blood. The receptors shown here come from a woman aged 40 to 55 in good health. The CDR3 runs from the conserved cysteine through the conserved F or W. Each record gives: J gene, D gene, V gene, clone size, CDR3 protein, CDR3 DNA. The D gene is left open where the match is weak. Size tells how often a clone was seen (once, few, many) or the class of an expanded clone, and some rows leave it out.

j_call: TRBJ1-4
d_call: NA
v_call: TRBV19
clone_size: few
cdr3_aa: CASSSRGGEKLFF
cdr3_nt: TGTGCCAGTAGTTCAAGGGGAGGTGAAAAACTGTTTTTT

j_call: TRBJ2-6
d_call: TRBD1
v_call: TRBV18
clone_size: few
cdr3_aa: CASSLRDRGLSGANVLTF
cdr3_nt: TGTGCCAGCTCACTCCGGGACAGGGGTCTCTCTGGGGCCAACGTCCTGACTTTC

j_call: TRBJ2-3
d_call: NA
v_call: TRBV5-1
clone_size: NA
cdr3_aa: CASSLGGAGDTQYF
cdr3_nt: TGCGCCAGCAGCCTTGGGGGGGCAGGAGATACGCAGTATTTT

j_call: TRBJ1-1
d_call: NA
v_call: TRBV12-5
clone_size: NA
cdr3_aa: CASGSTPPMNTEAFF
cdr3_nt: TGTGCTAGTGGTTCAACCCCTCCTATGAACACTGAAGCTTTCTTT

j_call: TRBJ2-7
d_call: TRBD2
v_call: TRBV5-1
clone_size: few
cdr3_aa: CASSPGGSYEQYF
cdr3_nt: TGCGCCAGCAGCCCGGGGGGCTCCTACGAGCAGTACTTC

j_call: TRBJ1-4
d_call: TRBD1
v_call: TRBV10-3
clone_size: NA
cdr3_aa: CAISAVLTGGEKLFF
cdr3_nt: TGTGCCATCAGTGCCGTTTTGACAGGGGGGGAAAAACTGTTTTTT

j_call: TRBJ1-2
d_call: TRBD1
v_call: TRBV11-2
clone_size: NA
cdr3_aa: CASSPLGGTGYGYTF
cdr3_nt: TGTGCCAGCAGCCCACTAGGGGGGACAGGCTATGGCTACACCTTC

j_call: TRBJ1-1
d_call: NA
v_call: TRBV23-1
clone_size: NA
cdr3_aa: CASSQFPTENFQNYRRNTEAFF
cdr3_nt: TGCGCCAGCAGTCAATTCCCAACAGAGAACTTCCAAAACTACAGGCGCAACACTGAAGCTTTCTTT

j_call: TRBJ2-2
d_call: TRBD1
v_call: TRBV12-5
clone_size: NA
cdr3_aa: CASGLGTGERAGELFF
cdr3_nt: TGTGCTAGTGGTTTGGGGACAGGGGAAAGGGCCGGGGAGCTGTTTTTT

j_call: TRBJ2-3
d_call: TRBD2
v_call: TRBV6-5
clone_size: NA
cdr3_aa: CASRVGLANTDTQYF
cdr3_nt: TGTGCCAGCAGGGTCGGACTAGCGAACACAGATACGCAGTATTTT

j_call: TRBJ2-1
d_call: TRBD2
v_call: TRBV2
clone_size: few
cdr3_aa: CASQRGGAYNEQFF
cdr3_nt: TGTGCCAGTCAGCGGGGGGGAGCCTACAATGAGCAGTTCTTC

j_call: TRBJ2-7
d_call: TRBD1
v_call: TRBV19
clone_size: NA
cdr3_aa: CASRHVRDRENEQYF
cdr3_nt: TGTGCCAGTAGACATGTCCGGGACAGGGAGAACGAGCAGTACTTC

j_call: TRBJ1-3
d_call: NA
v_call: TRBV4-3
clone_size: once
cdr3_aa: CASSQEWGAGNTIYF
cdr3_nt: TGCGCCAGCAGCCAAGAATGGGGGGCTGGAAACACCATATATTTT

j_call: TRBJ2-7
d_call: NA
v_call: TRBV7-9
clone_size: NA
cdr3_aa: CASSLVPGNYEQYF
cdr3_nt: TGTGCCAGCAGCTTAGTGCCCGGGAACTACGAGCAGTACTTC

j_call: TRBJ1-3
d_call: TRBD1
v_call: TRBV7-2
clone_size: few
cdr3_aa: CASSRGTGDSGNTIYF
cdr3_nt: TGTGCCAGCAGCAGAGGGACAGGGGACTCTGGAAACACCATATATTTT

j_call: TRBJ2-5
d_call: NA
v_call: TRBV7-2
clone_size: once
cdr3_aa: CASSLRVSSETQYF
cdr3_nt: TGTGCCAGCAGCTTACGGGTTAGCTCAGAGACCCAGTACTTC

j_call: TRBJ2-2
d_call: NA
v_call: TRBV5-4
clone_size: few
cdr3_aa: CASSLSGFNTGELFF
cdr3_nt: TGTGCCAGCAGCTTGTCAGGATTTAACACCGGGGAGCTGTTTTTT

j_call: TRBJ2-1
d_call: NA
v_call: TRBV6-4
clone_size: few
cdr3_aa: CASSLDLSSYNEQFF
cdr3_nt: TGTGCCAGCAGTCTGGACTTAAGCTCCTACAATGAGCAGTTCTTC

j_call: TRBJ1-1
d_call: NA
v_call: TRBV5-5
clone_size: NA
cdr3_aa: CASSLEVTGGLRFAEAFF
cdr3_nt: TGTGCCAGCAGCTTGGAGGTTACAGGAGGGTTGAGATTCGCTGAAGCTTTCTTT

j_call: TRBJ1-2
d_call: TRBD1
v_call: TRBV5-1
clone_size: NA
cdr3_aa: CASSSRTGEGYTF
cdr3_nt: TGCGCCAGCAGCTCCCGGACAGGGGAAGGCTACACCTTC

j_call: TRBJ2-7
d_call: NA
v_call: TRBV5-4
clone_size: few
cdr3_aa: CASSFQGPAYEQYF
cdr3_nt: TGTGCCAGCAGCTTCCAGGGGCCAGCCTACGAGCAGTACTTC

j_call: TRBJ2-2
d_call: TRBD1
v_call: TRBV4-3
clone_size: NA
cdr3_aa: CASSQDLRGPRGTGELFF
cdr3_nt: TGCGCCAGCAGCCAAGATCTGCGTGGGCCCAGGGGGACCGGGGAGCTGTTTTTT

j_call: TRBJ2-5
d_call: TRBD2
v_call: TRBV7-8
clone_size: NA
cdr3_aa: CASSLAGGSGAQYF
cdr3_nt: TGTGCCAGCAGCTTAGCGGGGGGGTCCGGGGCCCAGTACTTC

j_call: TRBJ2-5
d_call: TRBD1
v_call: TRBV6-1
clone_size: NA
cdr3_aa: CASSGTGAGQETQYF
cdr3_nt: TGTGCCAGCAGTGGGACAGGGGCGGGCCAAGAGACCCAGTACTTC

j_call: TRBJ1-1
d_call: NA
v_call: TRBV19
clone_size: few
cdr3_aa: CASRLLTGNTEAFF
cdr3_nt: TGTGCCAGTAGACTATTGACAGGGAACACTGAAGCTTTCTTT

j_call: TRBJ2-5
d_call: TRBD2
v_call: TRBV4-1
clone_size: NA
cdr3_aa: CASSQDRAPGGAGETQYF
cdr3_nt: TGCGCCAGCAGCCAAGATCGGGCCCCCGGGGGGGCAGGAGAGACCCAGTACTTC

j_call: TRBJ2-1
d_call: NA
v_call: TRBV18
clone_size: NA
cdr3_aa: CASSPFESVLSYNEQFF
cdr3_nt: TGTGCCAGCTCACCTTTTGAATCGGTTCTCTCCTACAATGAGCAGTTCTTC

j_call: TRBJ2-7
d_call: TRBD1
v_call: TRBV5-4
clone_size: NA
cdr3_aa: CASSLTLGTGEYEQYF
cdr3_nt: TGTGCCAGCAGCTTGACCCTGGGGACAGGAGAGTACGAGCAGTACTTC

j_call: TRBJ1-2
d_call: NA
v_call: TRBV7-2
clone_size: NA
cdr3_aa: CASSRDTSNYGYTF
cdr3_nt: TGTGCCAGCAGCCGGGACACTTCTAACTATGGCTACACCTTC

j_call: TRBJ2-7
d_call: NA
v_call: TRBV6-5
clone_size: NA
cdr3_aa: CASSWTQYYEQYF
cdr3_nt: TGTGCCAGCAGTTGGACACAGTACTACGAGCAGTACTTC

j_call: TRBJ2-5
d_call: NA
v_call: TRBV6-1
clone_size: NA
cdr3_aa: CASSERGETQYF
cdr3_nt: TGTGCCAGCAGTGAAAGAGGAGAGACCCAGTACTTC

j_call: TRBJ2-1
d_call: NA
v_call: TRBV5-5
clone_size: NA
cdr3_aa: CASSLIASRNEQFF
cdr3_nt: TGTGCCAGCAGCTTGATTGCTAGCAGGAATGAGCAGTTCTTC

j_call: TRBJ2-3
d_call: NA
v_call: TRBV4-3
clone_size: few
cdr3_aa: CASSQDSRDTQYF
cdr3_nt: TGCGCCAGCAGCCAAGATAGCCGGGATACGCAGTATTTT

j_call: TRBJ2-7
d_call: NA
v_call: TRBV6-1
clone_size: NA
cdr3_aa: CASSGGGVSYEQYF
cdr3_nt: TGTGCCAGCAGTGGGGGGGGCGTATCCTACGAGCAGTACTTC

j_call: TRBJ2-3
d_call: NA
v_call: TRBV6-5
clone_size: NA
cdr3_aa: CASSYSRLATGHTQYF
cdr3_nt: TGTGCCAGCAGTTACTCCCGTTTAGCTACTGGTCATACGCAGTATTTT

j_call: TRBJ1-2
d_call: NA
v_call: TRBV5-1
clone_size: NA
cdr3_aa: CASSLVAQQSDGYTF
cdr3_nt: TGCGCCAGCAGCTTGGTTGCACAGCAGAGTGATGGCTACACCTTC

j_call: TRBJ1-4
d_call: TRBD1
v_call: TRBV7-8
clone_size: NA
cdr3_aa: CASTPRDRGAGRNEKLFF
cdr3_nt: TGTGCCAGCACCCCTAGGGACAGGGGGGCCGGACGAAATGAAAAACTGTTTTTT

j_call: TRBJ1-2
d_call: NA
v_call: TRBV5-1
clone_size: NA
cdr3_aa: CASSGGGGAYGYTF
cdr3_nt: TGCGCCAGCAGCGGGGGCGGAGGCGCCTATGGCTACACCTTC

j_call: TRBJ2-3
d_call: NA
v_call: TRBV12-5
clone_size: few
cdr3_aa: CASGLAASTDTQYF
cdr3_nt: TGTGCTAGTGGTTTAGCGGCTAGCACAGATACGCAGTATTTT

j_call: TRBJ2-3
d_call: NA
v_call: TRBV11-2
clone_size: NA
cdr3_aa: CASSLSITDTQYF
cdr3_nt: TGTGCCAGCAGCTTATCCATCACAGATACGCAGTATTTT

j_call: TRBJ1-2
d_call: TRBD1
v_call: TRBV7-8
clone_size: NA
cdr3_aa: CASSKTTGMHYGYTF
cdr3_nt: TGTGCCAGCAGCAAAACGACAGGGATGCACTATGGCTACACCTTC

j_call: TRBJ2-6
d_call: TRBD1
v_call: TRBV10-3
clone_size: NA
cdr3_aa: CAISGGQGSKTGANVLTF
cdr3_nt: TGTGCCATCAGTGGGGGACAGGGGAGTAAAACTGGGGCCAACGTCCTGACTTTC

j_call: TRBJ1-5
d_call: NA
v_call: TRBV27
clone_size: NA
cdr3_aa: CASSFHTGADQPQHF
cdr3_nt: TGTGCCAGCAGTTTCCACACCGGAGCCGATCAGCCCCAGCATTTT

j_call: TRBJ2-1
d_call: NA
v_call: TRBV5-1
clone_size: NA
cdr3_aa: CASSPGLSSYNEQFF
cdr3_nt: TGCGCCAGCAGCCCAGGGCTGAGCTCCTACAATGAGCAGTTCTTC

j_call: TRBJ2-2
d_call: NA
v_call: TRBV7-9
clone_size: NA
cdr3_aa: CASSSSGTGELFF
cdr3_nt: TGTGCCAGCAGCTCCTCAGGCACCGGGGAGCTGTTTTTT

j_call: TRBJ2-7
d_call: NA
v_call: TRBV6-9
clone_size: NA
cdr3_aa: CASSYTGIRTYEQYF
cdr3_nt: TGTGCCAGCAGTTATACAGGGATCAGAACCTACGAGCAGTACTTC

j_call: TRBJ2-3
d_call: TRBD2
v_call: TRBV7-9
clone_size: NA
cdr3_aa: CASSLVRPSGAVTQYF
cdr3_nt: TGTGCCAGCAGCTTAGTGAGGCCTAGCGGTGCCGTTACGCAGTATTTT

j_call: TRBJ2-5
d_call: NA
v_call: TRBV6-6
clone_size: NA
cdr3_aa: CASTSGETQYF
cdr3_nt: TGTGCCAGCACTTCCGGGGAGACCCAGTACTTC

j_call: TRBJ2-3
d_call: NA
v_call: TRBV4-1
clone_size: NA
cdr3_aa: CASSQDRPPRDTQYF
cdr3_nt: TGCGCCAGCAGCCAAGATCGCCCTCCCAGGGATACGCAGTATTTT

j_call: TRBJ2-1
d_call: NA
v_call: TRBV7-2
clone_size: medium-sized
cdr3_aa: CASSLSARGREQFF
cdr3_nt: TGTGCCAGCAGCTTATCTGCGCGGGGGCGTGAGCAGTTCTTC

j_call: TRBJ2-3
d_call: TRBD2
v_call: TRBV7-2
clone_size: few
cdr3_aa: CASSLGLARADTQYF
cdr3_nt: TGTGCCAGCAGCTTAGGACTAGCGCGTGCAGATACGCAGTATTTT